Presented here are 3 T cell receptor beta chains from one specimen sequenced in a study of CD8 T cells in Susac syndrome. Random hexamers were used to reverse transcribe the RNA input (about 0.45 to 1 ug). TCRdb processed the immunoSEQ multiplex PCR reads anew with MiXCR; each CDR3 protein has one entry. This table has roughly 180,000 distinct CDR3 sequences, less than 95% appearing once. What was sequenced was CD4+ T cells from PBMCs. The source is a human donor in good health.

This sequence joins TRBV7-9 and TRBJ2-2; D remains unclear. V shed 11 bases and J shed 9 bases, with 7 bases lying between them. Germline V gene data show CDR1 as SEHNR and CDR2 as FQNEAQ (reference sequence). The CDR3 has 9 residues. The chain's CDR3 is CARRWELFF. The DNA of the CDR3 is TGTGCCCGACGGTGGGAGCTGTTTTTT.

The chain employs TRBV4-3 and TRBJ2-1; TRBD2 agrees at 9 bases. There are 15 residues in the CDR3. The V gene end was trimmed by 1 base and the J gene end by 7 bases; junction bases not matched to a gene: 5. The germline V gene has CDR1 LGHNA and CDR2 YSLEER. CDR3 DNA: TGCGCCAGCAGCCAAGTGGTAGCGGGAGCTAATGAGCAGTTCTTC. Protein: CASSQVVAGANEQFF.

The chain joins TRBV12-3 or TRBV12-4 to TRBJ2-5, with D possibly called TRBD1 or TRBD2 (5 bases each). This CDR3 contains 15 residues. Trimming shortened V by 2 bases and J by 5 bases, and 15 bases separated the two germline ends. In nucleotides, the CDR3 is TGTGCCAGCAGTTTACTCGGGGCACCGGGGGAGACCCAGTACTTC. Translating it yields CASSLLGAPGETQYF.